A selection of T cell receptor beta chains follows, all from one sample in a study of shared clonotypes between healthy human individuals. TCRdb keeps only in-frame clones here, not all; method: immunoSEQ multiplex PCR. The sample carries about 960,000 clones, approximately 80% recorded once. The sequenced sample was memory CD4+ T cells sorted from blood. The receptor set was obtained from a man aged 18-30 years in good health. CDR3s include the opening cysteine and the closing phenylalanine or tryptophan. The D gene is left open where the match is weak. Rows give clone size only sometimes, using once, few, many, or a class for an expanded clone.

.	.	TRBV7-9	TRBJ2-5	TGTGCCAGCAGCTTATATGGGAGTTCGGGAAGAGGGGAGACCCAGTACTTC	CASSLYGSSGRGETQYF
.	.	TRBV21-1	TRBJ1-1	TGTGCCAGCAGCAAAAAAGCTTTCTTT	CASSKKAFF
TRBD2	.	TRBV5-1	TRBJ2-2	TGCGCCAGCAGCTTGGATGGCGGGGGGGCAGCCGGGGAGCTGTTTTTT	CASSLDGGGAAGELFF
.	.	TRBV6-5	TRBJ1-4	TGTGCCAGCAGGCCATTGGGGGCTGGGGAAAAACTGTTTTTT	CASRPLGAGEKLFF
TRBD1	few	TRBV11-2	TRBJ1-3	TGTGCCAGCAGAAAACTACAGGGGTCGGGAAACACCATATATTTT	CASRKLQGSGNTIYF
TRBD1	.	TRBV5-1	TRBJ2-2	TGCGCCAGCAGCCTGGGACAGGGAAGTATCGGGGAGCTGTTTTTT	CASSLGQGSIGELFF
.	once	TRBV11-2	TRBJ2-3	TGTGCCAGCAGCTTAGACGGGGGTATAAGCACAGATACGCAGTATTTT	CASSLDGGISTDTQYF
.	.	TRBV5-4	TRBJ1-1	TGTGCCAGCAGCCCCAGGACCCGGAACACTGAAGCTTTCTTT	CASSPRTRNTEAFF
.	.	TRBV11-2	TRBJ2-3	TGTGTCAGCAGCTTGTACGGGGCCCGCACAGATACGCAGTATTTT	CVSSLYGARTDTQYF
TRBD1	.	TRBV27	TRBJ2-7	TGTGCCAGCAGTTTAAGGACAGGTATCAACGAGCAGTACTTC	CASSLRTGINEQYF
.	.	TRBV28	TRBJ1-2	TGTGCCAGCAGTTCTCCTGGGGGAGCTAACTATGGCTACACCTTC	CASSSPGGANYGYTF
.	many	TRBV11-2	TRBJ2-1	TGTGCCAGCAGCCGAGAACCGCTAGTTTTCTCCTACAATGAGCAGTTCTTC	CASSREPLVFSYNEQFF
TRBD1	few	TRBV5-8	TRBJ1-4	TGTGCCAGCAGCTCCGGGACAGAGAAGCCAACTAATGAAAAACTGTTTTTT	CASSSGTEKPTNEKLFF
.	once	TRBV5-1	TRBJ2-5	TGCGCCAGCAGCTGGGGGGCCGGACAAGAGACCCAGTACTTC	CASSWGAGQETQYF
.	.	TRBV2	TRBJ1-1	TGTGCCAGCAGTACGCAGGGTCCCGAAGCTTTCTTT	CASSTQGPEAFF
TRBD1	few	TRBV7-8	TRBJ1-2	TGTGCCAGCAGCTTCCGGGACAGGGGATCTTATGGCTACACCTTC	CASSFRDRGSYGYTF
TRBD2	.	TRBV5-1	TRBJ2-2	TGCGCCAGCAGCCCTGTTGGACTAGCCTTTACCGGGGAGCTGTTTTTT	CASSPVGLAFTGELFF
TRBD1	.	TRBV4-2	TRBJ2-7	TGTGCCAGCAGCCAAGAATACCCACAGGGGGCTTACGAGCAGTACTTC	CASSQEYPQGAYEQYF
.	.	TRBV5-1	TRBJ2-6	TGCGCCAGCAGCCAAGAGGCCCGAGACTCTGGGGCCAACGTCCTGACTTTC	CASSQEARDSGANVLTF
.	.	TRBV30	TRBJ2-1	TGTGCCTGGGTACGGGACAATTACAATGAGCAGTTCTTC	CAWVRDNYNEQFF
.	.	TRBV9	TRBJ2-2	TGTGCCAGCAGCCTACTAAGGGGGACCGGGGAGCTGTTTTTT	CASSLLRGTGELFF
.	.	TRBV20-1	TRBJ1-1	TGCAGTGCTTGGATGAACACTGAAGCTTTCTTT	CSAWMNTEAFF
.	.	TRBV19	TRBJ1-1	TGTGCCAGTAGTCAGAGTAAAACTGAAGCTTTCTTT	CASSQSKTEAFF
TRBD1	.	TRBV9	TRBJ2-3	TGTGCCAGCAGCGCCAGACAGGGAGACACAGATACGCAGTATTTT	CASSARQGDTDTQYF
TRBD1	.	TRBV30	TRBJ1-1	TGTGCCTGGAACAGGGGCCCTATGAACACTGAAGCTTTCTTT	CAWNRGPMNTEAFF
.	.	TRBV30	TRBJ2-4	TGTGCCTGGAGTGTAAGTCTCGGGGACACGGGAAAGAACTTC	CAWSVSLGDTGKNF
TRBD1	.	TRBV4-2	TRBJ1-2	TGTGCCAGCAGCCAAGACGGGACAGCCTATGGCTACACCTTC	CASSQDGTAYGYTF
TRBD2	.	TRBV6-5	TRBJ2-7	TGTGCCAGCAGTCCCTATGGACTAGCGGGCTACGAGCAGTACTTC	CASSPYGLAGYEQYF
TRBD1	.	TRBV4-1	TRBJ2-3	TGCGCCAGCAGCCAAGTTTTACAGGGGTCAGATACGCAGTATTTT	CASSQVLQGSDTQYF
.	few	TRBV9	TRBJ2-1	TGTGCCAGCAGCGCCCGCGGCGGAGAGGCCCACAATGAGCAGTTCTTC	CASSARGGEAHNEQFF
.	.	TRBV7-9	TRBJ1-5	TGTGCCAGCAGCTTTAGTAGTCTGGGTAGCAATCAGCCCCAGCATTTT	CASSFSSLGSNQPQHF
.	.	TRBV11-2	TRBJ1-1	TGTGCCAGCAGCTTAGATGTAACGGTACTCACTGAAGCTTTCTTT	CASSLDVTVLTEAFF
TRBD1	.	TRBV19	TRBJ1-2	TGTGCCAGTAGTATACCCCGAAACAGGGGATACTATGGCTACACCTTC	CASSIPRNRGYYGYTF
TRBD1	.	TRBV5-1	TRBJ1-4	TGCGCCAGCAGCTTAATTCCAGGGGGCGATGAAAAACTGTTTTTT	CASSLIPGGDEKLFF
TRBD1	few	TRBV5-8	TRBJ2-1	TGTGCCAGCAGCTTGGCCATGAGGCAGGGGGACAATGAGCAGTTCTTC	CASSLAMRQGDNEQFF
.	.	TRBV29-1	TRBJ1-2	TGCAGCGCCGAGGGTGAGGGACATGGCTACACCTTC	CSAEGEGHGYTF
TRBD1	.	TRBV5-1	TRBJ1-4	TGCGCCAGCAGCCTAGCACAGGGGGCGCGTGAAAAACTGTTTTTT	CASSLAQGAREKLFF
TRBD1	.	TRBV30	TRBJ1-5	TGTGCCTGGAGATCGACAGGGTTCAATCAGCCCCAGCATTTT	CAWRSTGFNQPQHF
TRBD2	many	TRBV5-1	TRBJ2-3	TGCGCCAGCGGGGACGGGGGGACAGATACGCAGTATTTT	CASGDGGTDTQYF
.	medium-sized	TRBV19	TRBJ2-2	TGTGCCAGTAAGCAGTCGAACACCGGGGAGCTGTTTTTT	CASKQSNTGELFF
TRBD1	.	TRBV5-4	TRBJ2-7	TGTGCCAGCAGCTTGGGGGGACAGGGACCCTACGAGCAGTACTTC	CASSLGGQGPYEQYF
.	.	TRBV30	TRBJ2-3	TGTGCCTGGAGTATTCAGCAGGTCACAGATACGCAGTATTTT	CAWSIQQVTDTQYF
TRBD1	.	TRBV5-1	TRBJ1-3	TGCGCCAGCAGCCCGACAGGGTTGTTTGGAAACACCATATATTTT	CASSPTGLFGNTIYF
.	.	TRBV15	TRBJ1-4	TGTGCCACCAGCAGAGAAACCGGCACAGGGCTGTTTTTT	CATSRETGTGLFF
TRBD2	few	TRBV11-2	TRBJ2-1	TGTGCCAGCAGCTTAGATTGGGCTAGCGGGAGAGGCGATGAGCAGTTCTTC	CASSLDWASGRGDEQFF
.	few	TRBV5-1	TRBJ2-2	TGCGCCAGCAGGGAGCGGAACACCGGGGAGCTGTTTTTT	CASRERNTGELFF
TRBD1	.	TRBV7-2	TRBJ2-3	TGTGCCAGCAGCTTAGCCCCGGGACAGCTCACAGATACGCAGTATTTT	CASSLAPGQLTDTQYF
.	.	TRBV7-3	TRBJ2-4	TGTGCCAGCAGCTTAAATCAAGGCAACGCAAACATTCAGTACTTC	CASSLNQGNANIQYF
.	.	TRBV4-1	TRBJ2-5	TGCGCCAGCAGCCTTTCTTATGGGTTGTGGGAGACCCAGTACTTC	CASSLSYGLWETQYF
.	.	TRBV2	TRBJ2-4	TGTGCCAGCAGTGTCGGCGTCCTACCTCCCAAAAACATTCAGTACTTC	CASSVGVLPPKNIQYF
.	.	TRBV23-1	TRBJ1-1	TGCGCCAGCACTCCGGGACACCTAAACACTGAAGCTTTCTTT	CASTPGHLNTEAFF
.	.	TRBV19	TRBJ2-1	TGTGCCAGTAGTTCCTCGGACAGTTACTCCTACAATGAGCAGTTCTTC	CASSSSDSYSYNEQFF
.	.	TRBV18	TRBJ2-7	TGTGCCAGCTCACAAGGGCCGTCCTACGAGCAGTACTTC	CASSQGPSYEQYF
TRBD1	once	TRBV6-1	TRBJ2-2	TGTGCCAGCAGTGAAGGGACAGGTGGGCCCACCGGGGAGCTGTTTTTT	CASSEGTGGPTGELFF
.	.	TRBV7-2	TRBJ2-7	TGTGCCAGCAGGTCGCTTGGCGGATCCTACGAGCAGTACTTC	CASRSLGGSYEQYF
.	.	TRBV7-2	TRBJ2-5	TGTGCCAGCACCCCGTCGCAGACCCAGTACTTC	CASTPSQTQYF
.	.	TRBV5-1	TRBJ1-4	TGCGCCAGCAGCTTGGAAACCGGGGAAAAACTGTTTTTT	CASSLETGEKLFF